The 31 T cell receptor beta chains below all came from one sample that was sequenced in a study of blood T cell repertoires in COVID-19. TCRdb's table, derived via immunoSEQ multiplex PCR, lists solely in-frame clones and lacks some. Of 90,000 to 120,000 clones in the sample, 70% to 90% were seen once. Sequenced material: peripheral blood. The receptors shown here come from a man aged 40-49 years with active or convalescent COVID-19.

This sequence joins TRBV27 and TRBJ2-5, with D possibly matching TRBD2 (7 bases). The germline V gene has CDR1 MNHEY and CDR2 SMNVEV (reference sequence). The V end was cut by 3 bases, the J end by 5 bases, with 13 bases between. The CDR3 has 14 amino acids. Written as DNA, the CDR3 is TGTGCCAGCAGTTTGGGGGGGCTGTTGGAGACCCAGTACTTC. This sequence encodes CASSLGGLLETQYF.

The chain links TRBV20-1 to TRBJ2-7; 7 bases match TRBD1. The germline V gene encodes CDR1 DFQATT and CDR2 SNEGSKA (reference sequence). V was clipped by 6 bases and J by 5 bases; unmatched bases: 4. CDR3 length: 11 amino acids. The CDR3 here is CSASQGNEQYF. The CDR3 DNA reads TGCAGTGCCTCACAGGGGAACGAGCAGTACTTC.

CDR3 nucleotide sequence: TGTGCCAGCAGCCAAATGGGCAAGGCGGGCAATGAGCAGTTCTTC. It specifies CASSQMGKAGNEQFF. The gene calls are TRBV14 and TRBJ2-1, with D tentatively TRBD2 (5 bases). The length of the CDR3 is 15 residues. CDR1 SGHDN and CDR2 FVKESK come from the germline V gene. V was pared by 2 bases and J by 6 bases, with 14 bases between.

The chain combines TRBV6-6 with TRBJ1-2; 7 bases are shared with TRBD1. Per germline, CDR1 MNHNY and CDR2 SVGAGI (reference sequence). This CDR3 is built from 14 residues. After removal of 5 bases from V and 3 bases from J, the junction contained 6 bases not matched to a gene. The CDR3, as DNA: TGTGCCAGCAGTCAACAACAGGGGCACTATGGCTACACCTTC. Residues: CASSQQQGHYGYTF.

The chain carries TRBV18 and TRBJ2-1; 11 bases are shared with TRBD2. CDR3 length equals 15 residues. CDR1 is KGHSH and CDR2 is LQKENI in the germline V gene. J gave up 6 bases and V 3 bases, and 4 bases lay outside the gene matches. CDR3 in amino acids: CASSPGTSGSNEQFF. The CDR3 DNA sequence: TGTGCCAGCTCACCCGGGACTAGCGGATCCAATGAGCAGTTCTTC. Variable domain in full (rest from reference TRBV18 and TRBJ2-1): NAGVMQNPRHLVRRRGQEARLRCSPMKGHSHVYWYRQLPEEGLKFMVYLQKENIIDESGMPKERFSAEFPKEGPSILRIQQVVRGDSAAYFCASSPGTSGSNEQFFGPGTRLTVL.

This rearrangement joins TRBV7-2 to TRBJ2-1; 9 nucleotides agree with TRBD2. Germline values: CDR1 SGHTA, CDR2 FQGNSA. J gave up 8 bases and V 7 bases, and 12 bases lay outside the gene matches. CDR3 length: 15 residues. CDR3 DNA: TGTGCCAGCAACCCCAGGCGGGAGGGAAGCTATGAGCAGTTCTTC. It yields the protein CASNPRREGSYEQFF.

The genes are TRBV9 and TRBJ1-2; 8 nucleotides align to TRBD1. The trim removed 4 bases at V and 4 bases at J, leaving 6 bases unmatched. CDR1 is SGDLS, CDR2 YYNGEE, per germline. CDR3 length equals 14 residues. DNA of the CDR3: TGTGCCAGCAGCACCCGGACAGGGACCTATGGCTACACCTTC. Protein: CASSTRTGTYGYTF. Variable domain in full (rest from reference TRBV9 and TRBJ1-2): DSGVTQTPKHLITATGQRVTLRCSPRSGDLSVYWYQQSLDQGLQFLIQYYNGEERAKGNILERFSAQQFPDLHSELNLSSLELGDSALYFCASSTRTGTYGYTFGSGTRLTVV.

The chain recombines TRBV9 with TRBJ2-2, with TRBD1 identical over 8 bases. The V gene's germline CDR1 is SGDLS and CDR2 YYNGEE. This CDR3 comprises 14 residues. V was clipped by 3 bases and J by 5 bases; unmatched bases: 3. This chain's CDR3 is CASSERTGTGELFF. The CDR3 nucleotides are TGTGCCAGCAGCGAGCGGACAGGGACCGGGGAGCTGTTTTTT.

This clone appeared a single time. The rearrangement links TRBV12-3 or TRBV12-4 to TRBJ1-4; 8 nucleotides match TRBD1. This CDR3 region has 12 residues. The V and J ends lost 5 bases and 7 bases, in that order; junction bases with no gene match: 0. As DNA, the CDR3 is TGTGCCAGCAGTCAGGGGGCTGAAAAACTGTTTTTT. Protein sequence: CASSQGAEKLFF.

The rearrangement joins TRBV5-1 to TRBJ2-5; 8 bases are shared with TRBD2. CDR1 is SGHRS, CDR2 YFSETQ, per germline. The trim removed 2 bases at V and 5 bases at J, leaving 8 bases unmatched. The CDR3 runs 15 residues. CDR3 protein: CASSFGSSGPETQYF. The CDR3 nucleotides read TGCGCCAGCAGCTTTGGGTCTAGCGGGCCGGAGACCCAGTACTTC.

In nucleotides, the CDR3 is TGTGCCAGTAGGCCGGACAGCGGAGCTAACTATGGCTACACCTTC. Encoded protein: CASRPDSGANYGYTF. The genes are TRBV19 and TRBJ1-2; D possibly corresponds to TRBD1 (6 bases). This CDR3 has 15 residues. Per the germline V gene, CDR1 is LNHDA and CDR2 is SQIVND (reference sequence). V was shortened by 6 bases and J by 0 bases, with 14 bases between the two germline ends.

The chain employs TRBV28 and TRBJ1-6; no clear D. This CDR3 comprises 16 residues. Trimming removed 7 bases at V and 0 bases at J, with 13 bases between. CDR1 and CDR2 from the germline V gene are MDHEN and SYDVKM. The CDR3 loop reads CASISEGSSYNSPLHF. In DNA, the CDR3 is TGTGCCAGCATCTCGGAGGGTAGCTCCTATAATTCACCCCTCCACTTT.

This chain links TRBV4-3 with TRBJ2-7; 10 bases line up with TRBD1. The CDR3 consists of 14 residues. Germline CDR1 is LGHNA and CDR2 is YSLEER. The J segment lost 2 bases and the V segment lost 4 bases, leaving 2 bases of the junction unmatched. The chain's CDR3 is CASSPGTGAYEQYF. CDR3 nucleotide sequence: TGCGCCAGCAGCCCCGGGACAGGGGCCTACGAGCAGTACTTC.

The chain couples TRBV30 to TRBJ2-5, with TRBD2 identical over 10 bases. V shed 8 bases, J shed 5 bases, and the junction held 14 bases outside the gene matches. Germline values: CDR1 GTSNPN, CDR2 SVGIG (reference sequence). This CDR3 contains 15 residues. CDR3 protein: CAGSLAGGRVETQYF. The CDR3 region has the DNA TGTGCCGGGTCGTTAGCGGGAGGAAGAGTGGAGACCCAGTACTTC.

This chain connects TRBV7-6 to TRBJ2-1; 9 bases are shared with TRBD1. Germline loops: CDR1 SGHVS, CDR2 FNYEAQ. Trimming took 5 bases from V and 2 from J; bases not matched to a gene: 7. The length of the CDR3 is 16 residues. DNA of the CDR3: TGTGCCAGCAGCCCATCGACAGGGGGGGCCTACAATGAGCAGTTCTTC. This encodes CASSPSTGGAYNEQFF.

The CDR3 DNA reads TGTGCCAGCAGTTTACAGGGATTCGAGCAGTACTTC. Amino acid sequence: CASSLQGFEQYF. V is TRBV6-2 or TRBV6-3 and J is TRBJ2-7; weak D call: TRBD1 (6 bases). The V end lost 4 bases, the J end lost 6 bases, and 10 bases lay between the germline ends. Germline V CDR1 and CDR2: MNHEY, SVGEGT. This CDR3 has 12 residues.

V usage is TRBV23-1 and J usage is TRBJ2-7, with D perhaps matching TRBD1 (6 bases). TRBV23-1 is filed as an ORF, its function uncertain. The CDR3 has 13 amino acids. V dropped 7 bases and J dropped 2 bases, with 12 bases sitting between them. The CDR3 nucleotides are TGCGCCAGCAACAGGGTCTTTACCTACGAGCAGTACTTC. This codes for CASNRVFTYEQYF.

The rearrangement joins TRBV7-9 to TRBJ2-1, with D possibly being TRBD2 (5 bases). Germline V gene sequence: CDR1 SEHNR, CDR2 FQNEAQ (reference sequence). There are 16 residues in the CDR3. Trimming took 0 bases from V and 2 from J, leaving 11 bases between them. As DNA, the CDR3 is TGTGCCAGCAGCTTAGCTAGCAGAGGGACCTACAATGAGCAGTTCTTC. This sequence encodes CASSLASRGTYNEQFF.

J is TRBJ1-4 and V is TRBV6-5; D is possibly TRBD1 (5 bases). Germline lookup yields CDR1 MNHEY and CDR2 SVGAGI. Deletions cut 10 bases from V and 8 bases from J, with 20 bases between. The CDR3 contains 14 residues. As DNA, the CDR3 is TGTGCCACCATGGTCCAGGGAGGAGGAGAAAAACTGTTTTTT. Protein: CATMVQGGGEKLFF.

CDR3 protein: CASSRTGWSENGYTF. DNA for the CDR3: TGTGCCAGCAGTAGGACAGGGTGGAGTGAGAATGGCTACACCTTC. V and J are TRBV6-5 and TRBJ1-2; TRBD1 matches at 8 bases. V lost 5 bases to trimming and J lost 6 bases; unmatched junction nucleotides: 11. CDR3 length: 15 amino acids. Germline V gene lookup returns CDR1 MNHEY and CDR2 SVGAGI.

This sequence joins TRBV19 and TRBJ2-5; D may be TRBD1 (6 bases). This CDR3 is 14 amino acids long. Germline V gene data show CDR1 as LNHDA and CDR2 as SQIVND (reference sequence). V dropped 5 bases and J dropped 2 bases, with 12 bases sitting between them. The CDR3 DNA reads as TGTGCCAGTAGTTTCCGGGACAATCAAGAGACCCAGTACTTC. Encoded protein: CASSFRDNQETQYF.

The chain carries TRBV29-1 and TRBJ2-7, with 8 bases identical to TRBD1. This CDR3 contains 13 residues. Germline V lookup: CDR1 SQVTM, CDR2 ANQGSEA. The junction had 7 bases not matched to a gene; V was cut back by 5 bases and J by 4 bases. Here the CDR3 DNA reads TGCAGCGTTTATGACAGGGGTTCTTACGAGCAGTACTTC. It specifies CSVYDRGSYEQYF.

The V gene is TRBV2, the J gene TRBJ2-5, with 9 nucleotides matching TRBD2. CDR3 size: 17 residues. Germline values: CDR1 SNHLY, CDR2 FYNNEI. J lost 4 bases, V lost 6 bases, and 15 bases had no gene match. The CDR3 DNA is TGTGCCAGCAGCCTATCGGGGCGGGAGGGCCTACTAGAGACCCAGTACTTC. It encodes CASSLSGREGLLETQYF.

In DNA, the CDR3 is TGTGCCAGCAGCACCCCGTGGGCCCCGAACACCGGGGAGCTGTTTTTT. It encodes CASSTPWAPNTGELFF. This chain joins TRBV5-8 and TRBJ2-2; D is unclear. Per germline, CDR1 SGHTS and CDR2 YDEGEE. This CDR3 spans 16 amino acids. Trimming pared 4 bases from V and 0 bases from J, leaving 13 bases between. Filled out from reference TRBV5-8 and TRBJ2-2, the complete variable domain reads EAGVTQSPTHLIKTRGQQATLRCSPISGHTSVYWYQQALGLGLQFLLWYDEGEERNRGNFPPRFSGRQFPNYSSELNVNALELEDSALYLCASSTPWAPNTGELFFGEGSRLTVL.

The chain combines TRBV27 with TRBJ2-1, with TRBD2 as a possible D gene (5 bases). The CDR3 covers 14 residues. CDR1 and CDR2 (germline): MNHEY, SMNVEV (reference sequence). V lost 6 bases and J lost 2, with 11 bases in between. CDR3 nucleotide sequence: TGTGCCAGCAGAGTCAGGACTCCCTACAATGAGCAGTTCTTC. Amino acid sequence: CASRVRTPYNEQFF.

The chain is built from TRBV19 and TRBJ2-6; TRBD2 aligns across 7 bases. CDR3 length: 15 residues. The V gene end was trimmed by 3 bases and the J gene end by 1 base; junction bases not matched to a gene: 0. Germline loops: CDR1 LNHDA, CDR2 SQIVND (reference sequence). The CDR3 DNA is TGTGCCAGTAGTATCGGGGGGTCTGGGGCCAACGTCCTGACTTTC. Amino acids: CASSIGGSGANVLTF.

This chain joins TRBV28 and TRBJ2-3; possibly TRBD1 for D (6 bases). The CDR3 has 16 residues. Germline loops: CDR1 MDHEN, CDR2 SYDVKM. V lost 4 bases, J lost 0 bases, and 14 bases lay in between. In DNA, the CDR3 is TGTGCCAGCAGTTCGCAGAGGACAGCTAGCACAGATACGCAGTATTTT. It translates to CASSSQRTASTDTQYF.

The genes are TRBV10-3 and TRBJ1-2; no definite D call. The CDR3 spans 16 residues. The ends were cut back, 4 bases at V and 3 bases at J, with 18 bases in the middle. The germline CDR1 and CDR2 sequences are ENHRY and SYGVKD. As DNA, the CDR3 is TGTGCCATCAGTGGGGGTACTGTCGACGGGGACTATGGCTACACCTTC. Translating it yields CAISGGTVDGDYGYTF.

The chain employs TRBV13 and TRBJ2-5; no firm D call. The CDR3 length is 14 residues. Looked up from germline, CDR1 is PRHDT and CDR2 is FYEKMQ (reference sequence). V lost 0 bases to trimming and J lost 5 bases, with 10 bases between them. The CDR3 loop reads CASSLGRSGETQYF. The CDR3 nucleotides read TGTGCCAGCAGCTTAGGTCGTTCCGGGGAGACCCAGTACTTC.

V is TRBV5-4 and J is TRBJ1-3; 7 bases align to TRBD1. Germline V gives CDR1 SGHNT, CDR2 YYREEE (reference sequence). Trimming removed 0 bases from V and 6 bases from J; junction bases left unmatched: 6. This CDR3 region has 15 residues. Here the CDR3 reads CASSLETGHENTIYF. The CDR3 DNA reads as TGTGCCAGCAGCTTGGAGACAGGGCACGAAAACACCATATATTTT. Variable domain in full (rest from reference TRBV5-4 and TRBJ1-3): ETGVTQSPTHLIKTRGQQVTLRCSSQSGHNTVSWYQQALGQGPQFIFQYYREEENGRGNFPPRFSGLQFPNYSSELNVNALELDDSALYLCASSLETGHENTIYFGEGSWLTVV.

This chain links TRBV19 with TRBJ2-2; 7 bases are shared with TRBD1. J was trimmed by 1 base and V by 4 bases; bases with no gene match: 0. The CDR3 is 14 amino acids. Germline loops: CDR1 LNHDA, CDR2 SQIVND (reference sequence). DNA of the CDR3: TGTGCCAGTAGTAGGGACAGGAACACCGGGGAGCTGTTTTTT. This gives the protein CASSRDRNTGELFF.